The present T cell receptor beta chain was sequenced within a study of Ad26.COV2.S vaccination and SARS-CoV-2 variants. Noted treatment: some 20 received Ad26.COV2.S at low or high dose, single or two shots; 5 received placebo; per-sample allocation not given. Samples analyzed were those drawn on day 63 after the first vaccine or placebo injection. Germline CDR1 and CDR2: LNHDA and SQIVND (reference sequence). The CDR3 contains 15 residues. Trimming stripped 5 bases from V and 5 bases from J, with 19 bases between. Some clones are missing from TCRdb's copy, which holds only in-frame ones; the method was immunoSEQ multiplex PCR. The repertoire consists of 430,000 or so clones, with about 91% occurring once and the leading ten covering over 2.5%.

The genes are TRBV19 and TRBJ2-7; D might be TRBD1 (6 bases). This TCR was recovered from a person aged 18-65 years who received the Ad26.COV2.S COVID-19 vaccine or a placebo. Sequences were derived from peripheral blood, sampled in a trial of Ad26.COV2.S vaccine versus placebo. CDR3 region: CASSDPGHLPHEQYF. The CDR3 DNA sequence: TGTGCCAGTAGTGATCCGGGACACCTTCCACACGAGCAGTACTTC.